This T cell receptor (beta chain) is from a study of shared T cell receptors in the human thymus. This CDR3 is 16 amino acids long. The ends lost 2 bases at V and 6 bases at J; junction bases unmatched: 8. CDR1 and CDR2 from the germline V gene are MGHDK and SYGVNS. Some clones are missing from TCRdb's copy, which holds only in-frame ones; the method was immunoSEQ multiplex PCR. The table has some 660,000 clones, approximately 89% seen once. The data also belong to a second study, concerning human thymus T cells. That source adds: From resections taken during corrective heart surgery, the thymus tissue was obtained. Biased V and J segment usage appeared in thymus and peripheral blood. Unrelated individuals reportedly shared highly overlapping thymic TCR repertoires.

Input material: thymocytes. The V and J genes are TRBV25-1 and TRBJ2-7, with 12 bases fitting TRBD1. The receptor's source is a boy younger than two with a congenital heart defect. The CDR3 region is CASSEEAGTGGREQYF. The CDR3 DNA follows: TGTGCCAGCAGTGAAGAGGCCGGGACAGGGGGCCGCGAGCAGTACTTC.